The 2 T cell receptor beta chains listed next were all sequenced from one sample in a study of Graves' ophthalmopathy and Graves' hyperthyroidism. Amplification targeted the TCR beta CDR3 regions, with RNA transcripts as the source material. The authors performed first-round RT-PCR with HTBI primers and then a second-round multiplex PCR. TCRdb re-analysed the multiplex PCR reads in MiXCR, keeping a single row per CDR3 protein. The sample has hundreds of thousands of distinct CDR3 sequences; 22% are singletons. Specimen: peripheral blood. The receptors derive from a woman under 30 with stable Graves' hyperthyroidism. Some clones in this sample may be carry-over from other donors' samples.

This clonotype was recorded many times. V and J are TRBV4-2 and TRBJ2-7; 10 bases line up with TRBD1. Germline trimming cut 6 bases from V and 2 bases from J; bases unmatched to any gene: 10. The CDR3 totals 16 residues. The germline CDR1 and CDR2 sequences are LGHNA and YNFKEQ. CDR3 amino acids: CASRLTAGQGAYEQYF. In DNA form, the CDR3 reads TGTGCCAGCAGGTTGACGGCAGGACAGGGGGCCTACGAGCAGTACTTC.

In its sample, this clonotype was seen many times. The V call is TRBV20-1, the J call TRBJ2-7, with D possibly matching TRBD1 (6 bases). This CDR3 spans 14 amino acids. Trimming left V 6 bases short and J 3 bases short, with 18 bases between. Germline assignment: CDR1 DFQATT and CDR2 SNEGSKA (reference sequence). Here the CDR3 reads CSAEPGTKNYEQYF. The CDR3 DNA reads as TGCAGTGCCGAACCCGGGACAAAGAACTACGAGCAGTACTTC.